A selection of T cell receptor beta chains follows, all from one sample in a study of OX40 agonist ivuxolimab in advanced cancers. Libraries were prepared by immunoSEQ multiplex PCR; TCRdb keeps only in-frame clonotypes and omits some of them. Among 67,000 or so clones, roughly nine tenths were seen once, and the ten largest hold about 1%. Specimen: CD4+ or CD8+ T cells sorted from blood, collected in a trial of the OX40 agonist ivuxolimab. The receptors come from an adult with an advanced solid tumor such as melanoma, head and neck, liver or kidney cancer. CDR3s include the opening cysteine and the closing phenylalanine or tryptophan. The order of the fields is V gene, clone size, D gene, J gene, CDR3 protein. The D gene is left open where the match is weak. Clone sizes are given selectively: once, few, many, or a class where the clone is expanded.

TRBV28	.	.	TRBJ1-2	CASTLLRNYGYTF
TRBV6-6	once	TRBD1	TRBJ2-2	CASSYVQGEHTGELFF
TRBV11-2	.	TRBD2	TRBJ2-3	CASSPRLAGATDTQYF
TRBV5-1	.	.	TRBJ2-3	CASSPQGGGTDTQYF
TRBV14	.	TRBD2	TRBJ2-2	CASSPRGDVVSTGELFF
TRBV19	few	.	TRBJ1-1	CASSLDRDTEAFF
TRBV10-1	.	.	TRBJ2-7	CASSDVDSSYEQYF
TRBV11-2	once	.	TRBJ2-7	CASSLDIWTYYEQYF
TRBV4-1	.	.	TRBJ2-3	CASSQGPNTQYF
TRBV2	once	TRBD2	TRBJ2-4	CASIHPSWREDPKKNIQYF
TRBV5-6	.	TRBD1	TRBJ1-2	CASSLGQALYGYTF
TRBV7-9	.	.	TRBJ2-5	CASSSLQGSGSETQYF
TRBV7-2	.	.	TRBJ1-1	CASSLWPGARTEAFF
TRBV28	.	.	TRBJ2-6	CASSSPPNSGANVLTF
TRBV7-2	.	.	TRBJ2-3	CASSSQAGVSTDTQYF
TRBV6-6	.	.	TRBJ1-2	CASSYSSTGGYGYTF
TRBV30	.	.	TRBJ2-7	CAWSVGGEQYF
TRBV7-8	.	TRBD2	TRBJ2-1	CASSLDEYGTRQFF
TRBV30	.	.	TRBJ2-7	CAWRGAYEQYF
TRBV30	.	.	TRBJ2-7	CAWRVGGRLYEQYF
TRBV5-1	.	.	TRBJ1-1	CASSLSGPNTEAFF
TRBV2	few	TRBD2	TRBJ2-1	CASSPGLVSEQFF
TRBV18	.	TRBD1	TRBJ1-2	CASSPLGQGVDGYTF
TRBV2	.	.	TRBJ1-1	CASSQSELNTEAFF
TRBV19	.	.	TRBJ1-2	CASSPITGQANYGYTF
TRBV28	.	TRBD2	TRBJ2-3	CASSLSLAGSDTQYF
TRBV5-5	few	TRBD2	TRBJ2-1	CASSLVRGANEQFF
TRBV4-3	.	.	TRBJ2-1	CASSQVLAVEQFF
TRBV7-2	.	.	TRBJ2-3	CASSLVAGRQTQYF
TRBV5-4	.	.	TRBJ2-1	CASSLGGRGSYNEQFF
TRBV19	.	TRBD2	TRBJ2-1	CASSEIGTSGRRDEQFF
TRBV7-8	.	TRBD1	TRBJ1-2	CASSLDRVVRGYTF
TRBV7-9	.	TRBD2	TRBJ2-3	CASSQQIGLAGAGDTQYF
TRBV7-7	.	.	TRBJ2-2	CASSPFGGELFF
TRBV29-1	.	.	TRBJ2-3	CSVHGLTDTQYF
TRBV28	.	.	TRBJ2-1	CASSSGGYNEQFF
TRBV14	.	.	TRBJ1-3	CASSPDSSGNTIYF
TRBV9	.	.	TRBJ2-1	CASSVGSANLRYNEQFF
TRBV19	.	TRBD1	TRBJ1-2	CASSKGQHNYGYTF
TRBV18	.	.	TRBJ1-1	CASSPRQSPGAEAFF